One sample yielded the 28 T cell receptor beta chains listed below, sequenced in a study of blood T cell repertoires in COVID-19. Produced via immunoSEQ multiplex PCR; TCRdb's table is partial and in-frame only. The data show roughly 250,000 clones, about 88% seen once. The sample was peripheral blood. These receptor sequences come from a woman aged 40-49 years who had recovered from COVID-19.

The chain joins TRBV15 to TRBJ2-3, with D unresolved. The CDR3 has 15 amino acids. Germline CDR1 reads LNHNV; CDR2 reads YYDKDF (reference sequence). V lost 3 bases and J 0 bases, leaving 10 bases between the germline ends. CDR3 DNA sequence: TGTGCCACCAGCAGTCCCCGAGGTAGCACAGATACGCAGTATTTT. Translation: CATSSPRGSTDTQYF.

This chain connects TRBV7-2 to TRBJ2-7; 10 bases are a match to TRBD1. The CDR3 loop spans 15 amino acids. Germline CDR1 and CDR2: SGHTA and FQGNSA. V was clipped by 6 bases and J by 4 bases; unmatched bases: 9. The DNA of the CDR3 is TGTGCCAGCAGGACCGGGACAGGGGCTTCATACGAGCAGTACTTC. Translating it yields CASRTGTGASYEQYF. The variable domain in full, with the rest retrieved from reference TRBV7-2 and TRBJ2-7, is GAGVSQSPSNKVTEKGKDVELRCDPISGHTALYWYRQSLGQGLEFLIYFQGNSAPDKSGLPSDRFSAERTGGSVSTLTIQRTQQEDSAVYLCASRTGTGASYEQYFGPGTRLTVT.

The chain employs TRBV5-4 and TRBJ2-3, with 16 bases matching TRBD2. CDR1 is SGHNT and CDR2 is YYREEE in the germline V gene (reference sequence). V trimming: 3 bases; J trimming: 2 bases; junction bases outside the gene matches: 3. The CDR3 loop spans 17 amino acids. This CDR3 reads CASSSGTSGRATDTQYF. In nucleotides, the CDR3 is TGTGCCAGCAGCTCCGGGACTAGCGGGAGGGCCACAGATACGCAGTATTTT.

The V call is TRBV11-1, the J call TRBJ2-5; TRBD2 matches at 8 bases. The CDR3 extends over 14 amino acids. With 1 base clipped from V and 9 bases from J, the junction kept 7 bases outside the gene matches. Germline V gives CDR1 SGHAT, CDR2 FQDESV (reference sequence). This CDR3 is CASSLGGRTASQYF. The CDR3 coding sequence is TGTGCCAGCAGCTTAGGCGGGAGGACGGCGTCCCAGTACTTC.

The V gene is TRBV5-1, the J gene TRBJ2-7; TRBD2 matches 14 bases. Unmatched junction bases numbered 12, after V lost 4 bases and J lost 0 bases. This CDR3 contains 19 residues. Germline CDR1 reads SGHRS; CDR2 reads YFSETQ. This CDR3 is CASSRAGTSGSGASYEQYF. The DNA for the CDR3 is TGCGCCAGCAGCCGAGCCGGGACTAGCGGGAGTGGGGCCTCCTACGAGCAGTACTTC.

The rearrangement joins TRBV29-1 to TRBJ1-4; tentatively, D is TRBD1 (6 bases). This CDR3 has 15 amino acids. The germline V and J ends were trimmed by 6 bases and 4 bases, with 18 bases remaining between them. Germline loops: CDR1 SQVTM, CDR2 ANQGSEA. The CDR3: CSVGENRAGNEKLFF. CDR3 nucleotide sequence: TGCAGCGTGGGGGAAAACAGGGCGGGTAATGAAAAACTGTTTTTT.

Only one count was recorded for this clone. This chain joins TRBV11-2 and TRBJ2-7; the D is unclear. This CDR3 is built from 14 residues. V gave up 0 bases and J gave up 9 bases, with 15 bases separating them. Germline V CDR1 and CDR2: SGHAT, FQNNGV. DNA for the CDR3: TGTGCCAGCAGCTTAGATCCGGCTAGTGGTGTGCAGTACTTC. Translation: CASSLDPASGVQYF.

The rearrangement links TRBV19 to TRBJ1-2; no clear D gene. CDR1 is LNHDA and CDR2 is SQIVND in the germline V gene (reference sequence). The V gene lost 6 bases and the J gene lost 0 bases, with 11 bases spanning the gap. The CDR3 loop spans 14 amino acids. The CDR3 DNA is TGTGCCAGTAGGAGGGCGGGGACTAACTATGGCTACACCTTC. Its protein is CASRRAGTNYGYTF.

This clone was observed a few times. The V gene is TRBV6-5, the J gene TRBJ1-1, with 10 positions matching TRBD1. The CDR3 consists of 14 residues. The germline CDR1 and CDR2 sequences are MNHEY and SVGAGI. J was trimmed by 8 bases and V by 8 bases; bases with no gene match: 11. The CDR3 DNA sequence: TGTGCCAGCGGGGGGGGACAGGGGATATCGGAAGCTTTCTTT. Its protein is CASGGGQGISEAFF.

The genes are TRBV24-1 and TRBJ2-2; TRBD1 matches 11 bases. Trimming at V came to 5 bases and at J to 2 bases, leaving 3 bases not matched to a gene. Looked up from germline, CDR1 is KGHDR and CDR2 is SFDVKD. The length of the CDR3 is 16 residues. The CDR3 sequence is CATSARTGGNTGELFF. DNA for the CDR3: TGTGCCACCAGTGCCAGGACAGGGGGCAACACCGGGGAGCTGTTTTTT.

The chain combines TRBV5-1 with TRBJ2-2; 8 bases fit TRBD1. From germline, CDR1 is SGHRS and CDR2 YFSETQ. This CDR3 spans 14 amino acids. The trim removed 2 bases at V and 4 bases at J, leaving 1 base unmatched. The CDR3 is CASSFGQGTGELFF. As DNA, the CDR3 is TGCGCCAGCAGCTTTGGACAGGGCACCGGGGAGCTGTTTTTT.

The V gene is TRBV4-3, the J gene TRBJ2-1, with a tentative D call TRBD2 (7 bases). V shed 0 bases and J shed 9 bases, with 12 bases lying between them. The CDR3 is 14 residues long. CDR1 and CDR2 from the germline V gene are LGHNA and YSLEER. DNA of the CDR3: TGCGCCAGCAGCCAAGATACAGGGAGGGGTGAGCAGTTCTTC. Translation gives CASSQDTGRGEQFF.

DNA of the CDR3: TGTGCCAGCAGCCCTGGACAGGGTCGATCGACGAGGGAGCTGTTTTTT. This gives the protein CASSPGQGRSTRELFF. The rearrangement links TRBV7-2 to TRBJ2-2; 8 nucleotides agree with TRBD1. The V gene end was trimmed by 5 bases and the J gene end by 9 bases; junction bases not matched to a gene: 14. Germline assignment: CDR1 SGHTA and CDR2 FQGNSA. This CDR3 is 16 amino acids long.

The chain links TRBV3-1 (or the pseudogene TRBV3-2) to TRBJ1-3; 8 nucleotides agree with TRBD1. The CDR3 runs 17 residues. In germline, CDR1 is LGHDT, CDR2 YNNKEL (reference sequence). J lost 0 bases, V lost 4 bases, and 8 bases had no gene match. The CDR3 bases are TGTGCCAGCAGCCCCTCGGACAGGGCCATCTCTGGAAACACCATATATTTT. Residues: CASSPSDRAISGNTIYF.

As to this clone: Other DNA sequences in this specimen translate into the identical CDR3. The chain recombines TRBV7-9 with TRBJ1-3; the D gene is possibly TRBD1 (6 bases). This CDR3 contains 14 residues. Germline V gives CDR1 SEHNR, CDR2 FQNEAQ (reference sequence). V was shortened by 5 bases and J by 2 bases, with 10 bases between the two germline ends. The CDR3 is CASSLQGTGNTIYF. The CDR3 region has the DNA TGTGCCAGCAGCCTACAGGGAACTGGAAACACCATATATTTT.

The chain carries TRBV7-2 and TRBJ2-5; a weak D match, TRBD1 (5 bases). Trimming shortened V by 6 bases and J by 1 base, and 12 bases separated the two germline ends. The germline gives CDR1 SGHTA, CDR2 FQGNSA. The CDR3 is 14 residues long. The CDR3 DNA follows: TGTGCCAGCAGTCGCCAGGGAATCCAAGAGACCCAGTACTTC. Translated: CASSRQGIQETQYF. The full variable domain, with the rest looked up from reference TRBV7-2 and TRBJ2-5, is GAGVSQSPSNKVTEKGKDVELRCDPISGHTALYWYRQSLGQGLEFLIYFQGNSAPDKSGLPSDRFSAERTGGSVSTLTIQRTQQEDSAVYLCASSRQGIQETQYFGPGTRLLVL.

V is TRBV7-3 and J is TRBJ2-1; D might be TRBD2 (7 bases). Germline V gene data show CDR1 as SGHTA and CDR2 as FQGTGA. The CDR3 is made up of 15 amino acids. The V gene lost 2 bases and the J gene lost 9 bases, with 17 bases spanning the gap. CDR3 DNA sequence: TGTGCCAGCAGCTTAGCGGGGGCCCCGTTACCTGAGCAGTTCTTC. Translation gives CASSLAGAPLPEQFF.

This chain joins TRBV28 and TRBJ2-5, with D possibly matching TRBD2 (5 bases). The V end was cut by 6 bases, the J end by 0 bases, with 14 bases between. Germline assignment: CDR1 MDHEN and CDR2 SYDVKM. This CDR3 has 15 amino acids. DNA for the CDR3: TGTGCCAGCAGCTGGAGAGGGCAGTACCAAGAGACCCAGTACTTC. Protein sequence: CASSWRGQYQETQYF.

J is TRBJ1-2 and V is TRBV28; 9 bases match TRBD1. V shed 11 bases and J 4 bases; nucleotides not matched to a gene: 5. The CDR3 extends over 12 amino acids. Germline CDR1 and CDR2: MDHEN and SYDVKM. This CDR3 reads CACHRGRYGYTF. The CDR3 coding sequence is TGTGCCTGCCACAGGGGGCGCTATGGCTACACCTTC.

J is TRBJ2-6 and V is TRBV5-1, with a weak D call TRBD1 (6 bases). Trimming removed 0 bases from V and 2 bases from J, with 15 bases in between. CDR3 length equals 18 residues. Germline CDR1 SGHRS, CDR2 YFSETQ. This chain's CDR3 is CASSLDGTYGTGANVLTF. CDR3 DNA sequence: TGCGCCAGCAGCTTGGACGGGACATATGGAACTGGGGCCAACGTCCTGACTTTC.

The chain links TRBV5-1 to TRBJ2-2, with D maybe TRBD2 (6 bases). CDR1 SGHRS and CDR2 YFSETQ come from the germline V gene. V gave up 0 bases and J gave up 5 bases, with 8 bases separating them. The CDR3 contains 14 residues. The CDR3, as DNA: TGCGCCAGCAGCTTGGCCGCGGGAACCGGGGAGCTGTTTTTT. Translation: CASSLAAGTGELFF.

The chain is built from TRBV5-1 and TRBJ1-3, with a weak D call TRBD1 (5 bases). Trimming stripped 0 bases from V and 0 bases from J, with 19 bases between. The CDR3 is 19 residues long. The germline CDR1 and CDR2 sequences are SGHRS and YFSETQ. CDR3 region: CASSLADLTGTLSGNTIYF. The CDR3 DNA is TGCGCCAGCAGCTTGGCCGATCTAACCGGGACTCTCTCTGGAAACACCATATATTTT.

The chain has TRBV12-3 or TRBV12-4 and TRBJ1-5, with D tentatively TRBD1 (5 bases). The CDR3 loop spans 12 amino acids. The V and J ends lost 7 bases and 7 bases respectively, with 11 bases between them. CDR3 amino acids: CASTAGGQPQHF. CDR3 sequence (DNA): TGTGCCAGCACGGCGGGGGGGCAGCCCCAGCATTTT.

J is TRBJ2-7 and V is TRBV6-2 or TRBV6-3; D is unclear. The length of the CDR3 is 16 residues. Trimming took 2 bases from V and 0 from J, leaving 14 bases between them. Germline assignment: CDR1 MNHEY and CDR2 SVGEGT. This CDR3 is CASSYVLKEPSYEQYF. The CDR3 DNA reads TGTGCCAGCAGTTACGTCCTCAAGGAGCCCTCCTACGAGCAGTACTTC.

The genes are TRBV4-1 and TRBJ2-5; 8 bases agree with TRBD1. Trimming removed 0 bases from V and 0 bases from J; junction bases left unmatched: 9. The CDR3 has 18 residues. The germline gives CDR1 MGHRA, CDR2 YSYEKL. CDR3 nucleotides: TGCGCCAGCAGCCAAGAGTTGTATGGGGACAGGTACCAAGAGACCCAGTACTTC. Its translation: CASSQELYGDRYQETQYF.

The chain is built from TRBV19 and TRBJ1-2; 9 bases align to TRBD1. This CDR3 comprises 16 residues. The germline gives CDR1 LNHDA, CDR2 SQIVND (reference sequence). V lost 7 bases to trimming and J lost 0 bases; unmatched junction nucleotides: 9. In DNA, the CDR3 is TGTGCCAGTATCCCGGACAGGGGACTGGCTAACTATGGCTACACCTTC. It specifies CASIPDRGLANYGYTF.

CDR3 bases: TGTGCCAGCAGCTTAGCCCAGAGGTTGCCCCAAGAGACCCAGTACTTC. It yields the protein CASSLAQRLPQETQYF. The chain carries TRBV11-3 and TRBJ2-5; D call uncertain. The CDR3 length is 16 residues. Germline lookup yields CDR1 SGHNT and CDR2 YENEEA. The germline V and J ends were trimmed by 1 base and 1 base, with 13 bases remaining between them.

The V call is TRBV10-3, the J call TRBJ1-3, with D unclear. The germline V and J ends were trimmed by 6 bases and 0 bases, with 6 bases remaining between them. Looked up from germline, CDR1 is ENHRY and CDR2 is SYGVKD. This CDR3 contains 13 residues. In nucleotides, the CDR3 is TGTGCCATCAGCGGGGTCTCTGGAAACACCATATATTTT. This translates into CAISGVSGNTIYF.